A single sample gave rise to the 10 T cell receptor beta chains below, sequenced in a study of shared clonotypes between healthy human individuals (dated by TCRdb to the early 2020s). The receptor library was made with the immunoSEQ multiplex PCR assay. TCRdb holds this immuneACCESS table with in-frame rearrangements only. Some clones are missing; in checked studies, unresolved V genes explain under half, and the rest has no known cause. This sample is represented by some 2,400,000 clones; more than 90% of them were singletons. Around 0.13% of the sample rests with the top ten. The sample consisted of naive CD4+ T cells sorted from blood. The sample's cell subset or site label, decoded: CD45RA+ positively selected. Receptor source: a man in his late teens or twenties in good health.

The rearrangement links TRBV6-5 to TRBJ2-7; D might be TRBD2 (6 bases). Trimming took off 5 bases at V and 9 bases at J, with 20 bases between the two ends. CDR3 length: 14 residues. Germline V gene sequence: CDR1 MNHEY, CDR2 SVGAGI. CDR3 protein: CASSRDSTPTRQYF. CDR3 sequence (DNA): TGTGCCAGCAGTCGGGACTCGACACCTACGAGGCAGTACTTC.

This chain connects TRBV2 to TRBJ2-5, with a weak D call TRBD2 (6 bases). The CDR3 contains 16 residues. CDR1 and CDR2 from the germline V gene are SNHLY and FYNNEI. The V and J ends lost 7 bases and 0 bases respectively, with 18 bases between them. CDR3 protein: CASIPGQGLNQETQYF. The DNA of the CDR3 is TGTGCCAGCATTCCTGGGCAGGGACTGAACCAAGAGACCCAGTACTTC.

For the CDR3, the DNA is TGTGCCAGCAGTTTCCGGTGGGGGCTTGCAGATACGCAGTATTTT. Its protein product is CASSFRWGLADTQYF. This rearrangement joins TRBV28 to TRBJ2-3; D possibly corresponds to TRBD1 (6 bases). The ends were cut back, 3 bases at V and 4 bases at J, with 14 bases in the middle. Per the germline V gene, CDR1 is MDHEN and CDR2 is SYDVKM. The CDR3 covers 15 residues.

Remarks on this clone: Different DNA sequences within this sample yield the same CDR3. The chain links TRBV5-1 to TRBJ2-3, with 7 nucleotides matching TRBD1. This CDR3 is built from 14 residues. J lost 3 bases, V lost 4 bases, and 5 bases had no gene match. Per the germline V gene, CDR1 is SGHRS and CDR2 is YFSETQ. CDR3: CASSPGQETDTQYF. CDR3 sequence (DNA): TGCGCCAGCAGCCCCGGACAGGAGACAGATACGCAGTATTTT.

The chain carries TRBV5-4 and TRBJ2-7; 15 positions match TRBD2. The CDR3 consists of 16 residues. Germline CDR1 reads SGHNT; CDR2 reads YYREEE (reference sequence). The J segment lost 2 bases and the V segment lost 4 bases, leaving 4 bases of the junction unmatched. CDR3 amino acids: CASSERTSGRAYEQYF. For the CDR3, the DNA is TGTGCCAGCAGCGAAAGGACTAGCGGGAGGGCCTACGAGCAGTACTTC.

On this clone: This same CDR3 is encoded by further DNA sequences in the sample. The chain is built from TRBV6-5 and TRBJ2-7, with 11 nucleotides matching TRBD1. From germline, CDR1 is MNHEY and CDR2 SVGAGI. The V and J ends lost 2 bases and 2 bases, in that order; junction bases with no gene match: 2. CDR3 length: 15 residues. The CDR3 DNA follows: TGTGCCAGCAGTTACGGGGGACAGGGGGCCTACGAGCAGTACTTC. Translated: CASSYGGQGAYEQYF.

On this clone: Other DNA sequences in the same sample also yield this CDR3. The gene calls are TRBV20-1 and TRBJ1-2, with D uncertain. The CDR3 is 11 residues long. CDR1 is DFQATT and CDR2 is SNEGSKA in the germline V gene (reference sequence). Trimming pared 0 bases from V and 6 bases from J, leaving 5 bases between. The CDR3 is CSARDSDGYTF. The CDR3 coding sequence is TGCAGTGCTAGAGACTCGGATGGCTACACCTTC.

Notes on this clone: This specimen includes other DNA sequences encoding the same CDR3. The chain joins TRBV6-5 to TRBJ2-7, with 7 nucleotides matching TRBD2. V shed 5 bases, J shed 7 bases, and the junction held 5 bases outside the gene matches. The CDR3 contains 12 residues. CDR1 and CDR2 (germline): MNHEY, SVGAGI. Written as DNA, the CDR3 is TGTGCCAGCAGTAGGACCGGGGGGGAGCAGTACTTC. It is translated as CASSRTGGEQYF.

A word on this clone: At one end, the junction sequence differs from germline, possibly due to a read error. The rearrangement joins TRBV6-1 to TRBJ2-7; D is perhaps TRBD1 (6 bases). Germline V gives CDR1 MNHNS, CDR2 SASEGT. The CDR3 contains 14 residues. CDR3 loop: CASSDWQGSSEQYF. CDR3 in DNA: TGTGCCAGCAGTGATTGGCAGGGGTCCTCCGAGCAGTACTTC.

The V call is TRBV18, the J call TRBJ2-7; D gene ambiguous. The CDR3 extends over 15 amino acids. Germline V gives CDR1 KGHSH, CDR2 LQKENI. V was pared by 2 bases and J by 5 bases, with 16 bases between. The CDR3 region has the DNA TGTGCCAGCTCACCAAAGGAAATGAACAGCCACGAGCAGTACTTC. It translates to CASSPKEMNSHEQYF.